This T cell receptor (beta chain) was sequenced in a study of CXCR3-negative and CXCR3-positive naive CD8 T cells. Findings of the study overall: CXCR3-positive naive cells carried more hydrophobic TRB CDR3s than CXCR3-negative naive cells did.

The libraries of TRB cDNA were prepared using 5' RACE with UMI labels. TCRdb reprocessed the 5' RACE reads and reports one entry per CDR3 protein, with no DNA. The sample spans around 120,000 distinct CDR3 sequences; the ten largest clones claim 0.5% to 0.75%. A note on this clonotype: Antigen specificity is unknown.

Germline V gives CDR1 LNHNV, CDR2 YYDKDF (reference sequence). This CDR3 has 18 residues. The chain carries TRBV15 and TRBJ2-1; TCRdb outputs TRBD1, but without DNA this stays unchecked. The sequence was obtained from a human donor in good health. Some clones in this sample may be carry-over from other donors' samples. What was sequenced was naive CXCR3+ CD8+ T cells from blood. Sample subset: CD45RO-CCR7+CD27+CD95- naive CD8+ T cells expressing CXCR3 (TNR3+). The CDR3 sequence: CATSRGRILGSPYNEQFF.